These T cell receptor beta chains were read from a single sample in a study of identical twins. TCRdb ran MiXCR on the 5' RACE reads and lists one entry per CDR3 protein. This table has just under 650,000 distinct CDR3 sequences, around 7.5% appearing once. These same records also appear under a second study, on yellow fever vaccine responses in identical twins.

The sample was PBMCs. These receptors were obtained from a woman under 30 in good health. The CDR3 runs from the conserved cysteine through the conserved F or W. D genes are given only for firm matches. For some rows the clone size is stated as once, few or many, or as a class when expanded; others skip it.

cdr3_nt cdr3_aa d_call clone_size j_call v_call
TGTGCCAGCAGCCCGGTCGGGACAGTGGGGAACACTGAAGCTTTCTTT CASSPVGTVGNTEAFF TRBD1 NA TRBJ1-1 TRBV7-8
TGCAGCGTTGAAGTGCGGGCAGAGCAGTACTTC CSVEVRAEQYF NA NA TRBJ2-7 TRBV29-1
TGCGCCAGCAGCCAGGGTCGTGGGGGACTGGTTCTCTACGAGCAGTACTTC CASSQGRGGLVLYEQYF NA many TRBJ2-7 TRBV4-1
TGTGCCACCAGTGACGGTGGACTAGCGGAAAATGAGCAGTTCTTC CATSDGGLAENEQFF TRBD2 many TRBJ2-1 TRBV24-1
TGTGCCAGCAGTGAAGACTCTGGGGCCAACGTCCTGACTTTC CASSEDSGANVLTF NA few TRBJ2-6 TRBV6-4
TGTGCCAGCAGCCCTCCCCTCAGCGGGAGGCGGACCGGGGAGCTGTTTTTT CASSPPLSGRRTGELFF TRBD2 few TRBJ2-2 TRBV7-9
TGTGCCAGCAGCCCCCGACAGAGCGCCTACGAGCAGTACTTC CASSPRQSAYEQYF NA NA TRBJ2-7 TRBV7-2
TGTGCCAGCAGCCACCCGACTTACACAACCGGGAATGAGCAGTTCTTC CASSHPTYTTGNEQFF NA many TRBJ2-1 TRBV12-3/TRBV12-4
TGCAGCGTTTTAGAAGACAGGGGGTCGGTCACCGGGGAGCTGTTTTTT CSVLEDRGSVTGELFF TRBD1 many TRBJ2-2 TRBV29-1
TGCGCCAGCAGTGAAGGCAGCAACGAAAATAGCAATCAGCCCCAGCATTTT CASSEGSNENSNQPQHF NA many TRBJ1-5 TRBV10-1
TGTGCCAGCAGCCCAACTGGACAGCGTCAAGAGACCCAGTACTTC CASSPTGQRQETQYF NA few TRBJ2-5 TRBV7-3
TGTGCCAGCAGCGTTGGGAGCAACTACGAGCAGTACTTC CASSVGSNYEQYF NA few TRBJ2-7 TRBV9
TGCGCCAGCAGAGGGGGAGCGGGGGGGCCAACAGATACGCAGTATTTT CASRGGAGGPTDTQYF TRBD2 few TRBJ2-3 TRBV5-1
TGTGCCAGCAGGAGAGCCCATGAGCAGTTCTTC CASRRAHEQFF NA many TRBJ2-1 TRBV12-3/TRBV12-4
TGTGCCAGCAGCTTAGTTCCGGACAAGAACACTGAAGCTTTCTTT CASSLVPDKNTEAFF NA few TRBJ1-1 TRBV7-9
TGTGCCACCAGTGATCCCGGCGGGCACAATGAGCAGTTCTTC CATSDPGGHNEQFF NA few TRBJ2-1 TRBV24-1